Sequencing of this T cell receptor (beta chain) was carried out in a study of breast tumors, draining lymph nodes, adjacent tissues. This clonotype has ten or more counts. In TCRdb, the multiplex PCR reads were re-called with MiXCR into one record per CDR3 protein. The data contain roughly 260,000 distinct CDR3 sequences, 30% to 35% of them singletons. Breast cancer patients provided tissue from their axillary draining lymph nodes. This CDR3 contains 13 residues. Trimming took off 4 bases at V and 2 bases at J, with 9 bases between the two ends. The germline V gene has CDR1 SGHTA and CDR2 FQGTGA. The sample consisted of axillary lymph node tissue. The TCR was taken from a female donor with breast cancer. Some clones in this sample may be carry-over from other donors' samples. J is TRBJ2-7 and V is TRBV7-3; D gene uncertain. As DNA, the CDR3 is TGTGCCAGCAGCTATGGAGCGACCTACGAGCAGTACTTC. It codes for CASSYGATYEQYF. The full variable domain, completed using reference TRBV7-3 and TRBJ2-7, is GAGVSQTPSNKVTEKGKYVELRCDPISGHTALYWYRQSLGQGPEFLIYFQGTGAADDSGLPNDRFFAVRPEGSVSTLKIQRTERGDSAVYLCASSYGATYEQYFGPGTRLTVT.